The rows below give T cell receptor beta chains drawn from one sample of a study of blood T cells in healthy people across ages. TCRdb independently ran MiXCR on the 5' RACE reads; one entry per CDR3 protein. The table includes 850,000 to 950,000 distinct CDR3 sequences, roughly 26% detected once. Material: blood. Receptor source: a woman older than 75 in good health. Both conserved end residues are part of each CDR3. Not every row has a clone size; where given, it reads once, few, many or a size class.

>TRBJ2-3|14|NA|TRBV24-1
CATSGTVRTDTQYF
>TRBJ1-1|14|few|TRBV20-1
CSARGGGVRTEAFF
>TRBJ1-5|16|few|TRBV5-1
CASSLGDRGLGQPQHF
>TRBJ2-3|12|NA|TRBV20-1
CRAYLRADTRYF
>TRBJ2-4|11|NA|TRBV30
CAWSVNEIQYF
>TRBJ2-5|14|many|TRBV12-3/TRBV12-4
CASSFRRTQETQYF
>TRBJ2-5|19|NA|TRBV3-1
CASSQIPGSRIIGQETQYF
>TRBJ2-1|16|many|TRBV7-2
CASSLEDRAAYNEQFF
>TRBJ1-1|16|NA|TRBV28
CASRRAGTRVGTEAFF
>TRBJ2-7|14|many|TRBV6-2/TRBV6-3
CASRPDREPLTPYF
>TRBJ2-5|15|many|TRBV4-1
CASSRGHPLQETQYF
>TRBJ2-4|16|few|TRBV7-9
CASSSGTGFVQNIQYF
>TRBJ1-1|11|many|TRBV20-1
CSADSNTEAFF
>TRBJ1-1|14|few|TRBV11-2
CASSIQRGRTEAFF
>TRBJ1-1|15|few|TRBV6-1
CASSGTDRANTEAFF
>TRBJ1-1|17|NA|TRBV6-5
CASSYRLTAPMNTEAFF
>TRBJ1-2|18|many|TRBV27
CASSLSALDRVLNYGYTF
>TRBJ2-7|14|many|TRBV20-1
CSASSGGSSYEQYF
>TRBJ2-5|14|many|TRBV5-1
CASSLEPGVGTQYF
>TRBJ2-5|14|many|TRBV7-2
CASRNGGALKTQYF
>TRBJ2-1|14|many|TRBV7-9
CASSLGQGADEQFF
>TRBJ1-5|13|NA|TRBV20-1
CSALDRDNQPQHF
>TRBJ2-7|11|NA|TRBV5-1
CASSRRNEQYF
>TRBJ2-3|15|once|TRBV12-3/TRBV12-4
CASTSDRVKADVQYF
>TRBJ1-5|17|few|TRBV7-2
CASSSRLLDRGYQPQHF
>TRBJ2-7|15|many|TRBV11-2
CASSPRTDRSYEQYF
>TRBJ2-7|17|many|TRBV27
CASSLSYSSTGGYEQYF
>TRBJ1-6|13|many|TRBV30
CAWSRTGNSPLHF
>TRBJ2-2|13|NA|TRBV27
CASSFAVPGELFF
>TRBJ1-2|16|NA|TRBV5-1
CAGSLGPVGGNYGYTF
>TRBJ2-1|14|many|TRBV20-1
CSAIDYLRVNEQFF
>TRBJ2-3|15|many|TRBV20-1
CSAPGLAGGPDTQYF
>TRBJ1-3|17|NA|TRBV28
CASSLETGRVSGDTIYF
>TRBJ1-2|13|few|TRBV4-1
CASSQVRDYGYTF
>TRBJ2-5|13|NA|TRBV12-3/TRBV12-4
CASSRGTGEAQYF
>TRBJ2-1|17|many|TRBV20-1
CSAKSLAAGTSWDEQFF
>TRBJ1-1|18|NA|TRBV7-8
CASSLGLTEDRLNTEAFF
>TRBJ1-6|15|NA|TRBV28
CATRDRSSYNSPLHF
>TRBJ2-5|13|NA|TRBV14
CASSQVRGPPQYF
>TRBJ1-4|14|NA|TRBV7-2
CASSPESSGTGLFF
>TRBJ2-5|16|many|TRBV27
CASSLSISGGVETQYF
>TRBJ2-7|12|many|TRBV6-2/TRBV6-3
CASRLDNYEQYF
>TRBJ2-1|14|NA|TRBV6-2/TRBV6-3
CASTPTGSYNEQFF
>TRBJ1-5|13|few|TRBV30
CAWSAKGGQPQHF
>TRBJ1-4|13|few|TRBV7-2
CASSLVRSGKLFF